The TCR beta chain under discussion was sequenced for a study of Graves' ophthalmopathy and Graves' hyperthyroidism. RNA transcripts served as template for amplifying TCR beta CDR3 sequences. Second-round multiplex PCR followed a first-round RT-PCR using HTBI primers. TCRdb analysed the multiplex PCR reads with MiXCR anew, one entry per CDR3 protein. The sample lists more than 550,000 distinct CDR3 sequences; roughly 39% were seen once. Regarding this clonotype: The antigen is undetermined.

Study conclusions and caveats: Clonotypes were expanded in thyroid at above 0.001 frequency, and most also appeared in blood.

V was pared by 6 bases and J by 3 bases, with 6 bases of the junction left unmatched. The CDR3 loop spans 14 amino acids. Per germline, CDR1 LNHDA and CDR2 SQIVND (reference sequence). Sequences were obtained from peripheral blood. This chain joins TRBV19 and TRBJ2-5; TRBD2 agrees at 8 bases. The TCR comes from an adult man with Graves' ophthalmopathy. The CDR3 bases are TGTGCCAGTAGAGGGACTAGGGGGGAAGAGACCCAGTACTTC. Translated, it gives CASRGTRGEETQYF.